Listed here is a single T cell receptor beta chain. Its target is not known. This CDR3 is 18 amino acids long. J lost 2 bases, V lost 0 bases, and 10 bases had no gene match. The germline gives CDR1 MGHRA, CDR2 YSYEKL. Among the patients, none had received any treatment before thyroid surgery. This specimen belongs to a study of metastatic and nonmetastatic thyroid tumors. The wider study: The study looked at repertoires side by side in blood and in tumor or nodule tissue from malignant and benign thyroid patients.

Notes on the study in general: Compared with benign nodules, malignant thyroid tumors were reported to have significantly higher TCR beta diversity in both blood and tumor.

The authors' processing: Differences in CDR3 between clinicopathological groups were drawn on to build a classifier intended to discriminate distant-metastatic papillary thyroid cancer patients. TCRdb re-called the PCR reads with MiXCR. The V and J calls shown here were made by TCRdb, not taken from the authors' results. The sample records 13,000 to 15,000 clones, roughly 29% being singletons. The chain recombines TRBV4-1 with TRBJ1-2, with 9 nucleotides matching TRBD1. This receptor was obtained from a female donor with papillary thyroid cancer or a benign thyroid nodule (not recorded which). Some clones in this sample may be carry-over from other donors' samples. The sample taken for sequencing was blood. The CDR3 DNA sequence: TGCGCCAGCAGCCAAGACCCGACCGGGACAGGGAAAAACTATGGCTACACCTTC. Translating gives CASSQDPTGTGKNYGYTF.